A single sample gave rise to the 18 T cell receptor beta chains below, sequenced in a study of regulatory T cells in long-lasting Graves disease. Time point meaning: newly diagnosed GD, antithyroid drugs for less than 3 months. With RNA extracted from PBMCs as input, the TCR library was made. Sequencing libraries for TCR beta were prepared with iRepertoire HTBI primers and Arm-PCR of CDR3 regions. Using its own MiXCR run on the multiplex PCR reads, TCRdb lists one record per CDR3 protein. The repertoire holds hundreds of thousands of distinct CDR3 sequences, with around 12% as singletons. The same data also went into a second study, on T cells in Graves' hyperthyroidism and ophthalmopathy.

Sample: peripheral blood mononuclear cells (PBMCs), taken at new diagnosis, from a patient treated with antithyroid drugs. The receptors derive from a woman in her 30s with Graves disease.

This chain joins TRBV6-1 and TRBJ1-5; D call uncertain. The CDR3 contains 14 residues. Germline lookup yields CDR1 MNHNS and CDR2 SASEGT. The V gene lost 4 bases and the J gene lost 2 bases, with 9 bases spanning the gap. DNA for the CDR3: TGTGCCAGCAGTGTATCCGTTGGCAATCAGCCCCAGCATTTT. Encoded protein: CASSVSVGNQPQHF.

This clonotype has more than one count but fewer than ten. The V and J genes are TRBV7-9 and TRBJ2-7, with 8 positions matching TRBD1. Per the germline V gene, CDR1 is SEHNR and CDR2 is FQNEAQ (reference sequence). V gave up 1 base and J gave up 4 bases; unmatched junction bases: 3. The CDR3 totals 14 residues. CDR3 nucleotide sequence: TGTGCCAGCAGCTTAGTCGACAGGGGATACGAGCAGTACTTC. Its translation is CASSLVDRGYEQYF. The full variable domain, rest sourced from reference TRBV7-9 and TRBJ2-7, is DTGVSQNPRHKITKRGQNVTFRCDPISEHNRLYWYRQTLGQGPEFLTYFQNEAQLEKSRLLSDRFSAERPKGSFSTLEIQRTEQGDSAMYLCASSLVDRGYEQYFGPGTRLTVT.

There are many counts of this clonotype. This rearrangement joins TRBV25-1 to TRBJ2-1, with 8 bases aligning to TRBD1. Trimming took 2 bases from V and 13 from J; bases not matched to a gene: 7. The germline V gene has CDR1 MGHDK and CDR2 SYGVNS. The CDR3 contains 13 residues. The CDR3 region is CASSERWTGQQFF. In DNA form, the CDR3 reads TGTGCCAGCAGTGAACGATGGACAGGGCAACAGTTCTTC.

The table lists this clonotype with many counts. The rearrangement uses TRBV29-1 and TRBJ1-3, with 8 positions matching TRBD1. Looked up from germline, CDR1 is SQVTM and CDR2 is ANQGSEA. The J segment lost 2 bases and the V segment lost 7 bases, leaving 4 bases of the junction unmatched. CDR3 length: 13 amino acids. CDR3: CSAADRAGNTIYF. The CDR3 DNA reads TGCAGCGCCGCGGACAGGGCTGGAAACACCATATATTTT.

This clonotype was detected many times. The chain uses TRBV2 and TRBJ2-3, with D possibly being TRBD1 (5 bases). The V end was cut by 7 bases, the J end by 3 bases, with 14 bases between. CDR1 and CDR2 from the germline V gene are SNHLY and FYNNEI. The CDR3 sequence is 14 residues long. As DNA, the CDR3 is TGTGCCAGCAACGCCCAGGGTGTGACAGATACGCAGTATTTT. Translated: CASNAQGVTDTQYF. Combining the CDR3 with reference TRBV2 and TRBJ2-3 gives the whole variable domain EPEVTQTPSHQVTQMGQEVILRCVPISNHLYFYWYRQILGQKVEFLVSFYNNEISEKSEIFDDQFSVERPDGSNFTLKIRSTKLEDSAMYFCASNAQGVTDTQYFGPGTRLTVL.

This clonotype has more than one count but fewer than ten. The rearrangement links TRBV4-1 to TRBJ1-4; D is undetermined. V lost 0 bases, J lost 12 bases, and 5 bases lay in between. The CDR3 consists of 11 residues. The germline V gene has CDR1 MGHRA and CDR2 YSYEKL. Here the CDR3 DNA reads TGCGCCAGCAGCCAAGACCGAGAACTGTTTTTT. This codes for CASSQDRELFF.

This clonotype was counted ten times or more. The rearrangement uses TRBV11-2 and TRBJ1-5; D is uncertain. Per the germline V gene, CDR1 is SGHAT and CDR2 is FQNNGV. V was pared by 1 base and J by 7 bases, with 8 bases between. This CDR3 comprises 13 residues. As DNA, the CDR3 is TGTGCCAGCAGCTTAGCACTCCAACAGCCCCAGCATTTT. It is translated as CASSLALQQPQHF.

In the case of this clonotype: This likely came from a read error, as a far larger clone is one base away. The chain links TRBV2 to TRBJ2-7, with D maybe TRBD1 (6 bases). The CDR3 length is 14 residues. The germline V and J ends were trimmed by 5 bases and 7 bases, with 18 bases remaining between them. Looked up from germline, CDR1 is SNHLY and CDR2 is FYNNEI. The CDR3 sequence: CASSRTVSYNEQYF. The CDR3 DNA reads TGTGCCAGCAGTCGGACAGTCTCCTACAATGAGCAGTACTTC.

This clonotype has ten or more counts. J is TRBJ2-3 and V is TRBV11-2; 7 nucleotides align to TRBD2. Germline CDR1 reads SGHAT; CDR2 reads FQNNGV. V lost 2 bases, J lost 4 bases, and 6 bases stayed unmatched. The CDR3 has 15 amino acids. The DNA of the CDR3 is TGTGCCAGCAGCTTACGTGGGAGGGTGGCAGATACGCAGTATTTT. Protein sequence: CASSLRGRVADTQYF.

This clonotype was recorded at least ten times. The gene calls are TRBV7-9 and TRBJ2-2, with D perhaps TRBD1 (6 bases). The V gene's germline CDR1 is SEHNR and CDR2 FQNEAQ (reference sequence). V lost 5 bases and J lost 6, with 13 bases in between. There are 14 residues in the CDR3. CDR3 bases: TGTGCCAGCAGCGACTCCAGGGGAGCCGGGGAGCTGTTTTTT. Protein sequence: CASSDSRGAGELFF.

With respect to this clonotype: A much larger clone sits a single nucleotide away, making a read error possible. This chain links TRBV11-2 with TRBJ2-7; TRBD1 agrees at 7 bases. Per the germline V gene, CDR1 is SGHAT and CDR2 is FQNNGV. The CDR3 contains 14 residues. The CDR3 DNA sequence: TGTGCCAGCAGCCTGGGACAGATTTCGTACGAGCGGTACTTC. Amino acid sequence: CASSLGQISYERYF.

On this clonotype: A single base is all that separates this from a far larger clone, so a read error is likely. The chain couples TRBV11-2 to TRBJ2-7; tentative D call: TRBD1 (5 bases). CDR3 length: 12 amino acids. Germline values: CDR1 SGHAT, CDR2 FQNNGV. CDR3 amino acids: CASSVSGYDQYF. CDR3 bases: TGTGCCAGCAGCGTCTCAGGGTACGATCAGTACTTC.

This clonotype appeared many times. V is TRBV7-3 and J is TRBJ2-1, with a weak D call TRBD2 (7 bases). The CDR3 totals 15 residues. In germline, CDR1 is SGHTA, CDR2 FQGTGA. The V and J ends lost 5 bases and 9 bases respectively, with 20 bases between them. The CDR3 loop is CASSRGGALGGEQFF. CDR3 DNA: TGTGCCAGCAGCCGAGGGGGGGCGCTGGGGGGTGAGCAGTTCTTC.

In this sample, this clonotype turned up many times. The rearrangement joins TRBV6-5 to TRBJ2-3; maybe TRBD1 (5 bases). Germline CDR1 reads MNHEY; CDR2 reads SVGAGI. The CDR3 consists of 15 residues. Trimming pared 2 bases from V and 2 bases from J, leaving 11 bases between. CDR3 bases: TGTGCCAGCAGTTACGACAGTTCCAACACAGATACGCAGTATTTT. Protein product: CASSYDSSNTDTQYF.

This clonotype came up many times. This chain connects TRBV27 to TRBJ1-4; 8 bases agree with TRBD1. After removal of 6 bases from V and 4 bases from J, the junction contained 4 bases not matched to a gene. This CDR3 has 14 residues. Germline CDR1 and CDR2: MNHEY and SMNVEV (reference sequence). The CDR3 region is CASRLTGVNEKLFF. CDR3 sequence (DNA): TGTGCCAGCAGGCTGACAGGGGTTAATGAAAAACTGTTTTTT.

V usage is TRBV28 and J usage is TRBJ2-4; perhaps D is TRBD1 or TRBD2 (5 bases each). Germline CDR1 is MDHEN and CDR2 is SYDVKM. Trimming stripped 3 bases from V and 4 bases from J, with 10 bases between. This CDR3 contains 14 residues. This CDR3 is CASSFDRLKNIQYF. DNA of the CDR3: TGTGCCAGCAGTTTCGACAGACTAAAAAACATTCAGTACTTC.

This clonotype was recorded at least ten times. The chain joins TRBV27 to TRBJ1-3, with D possibly being TRBD1 (5 bases). The CDR3 runs to 15 residues. CDR1 MNHEY and CDR2 SMNVEV come from the germline V gene (reference sequence). The V gene lost 4 bases and the J gene lost 0 bases, with 10 bases spanning the gap. The CDR3 loop is CASSSGHFSGNTIYF. The CDR3 DNA is TGTGCCAGCAGTTCCGGACACTTCTCTGGAAACACCATATATTTT.

This clonotype was seen at least ten times. The V and J genes are TRBV27 and TRBJ2-3; maybe TRBD1 (5 bases). This CDR3 contains 16 residues. The V end was cut by 3 bases, the J end by 4 bases, with 17 bases between. From germline, CDR1 is MNHEY and CDR2 SMNVEV (reference sequence). In DNA form, the CDR3 reads TGTGCCAGCAGTTTTTTTGGAAAGGGGTTCGCAGATACGCAGTATTTT. The encoded protein is CASSFFGKGFADTQYF.